This T cell receptor beta chain was sequenced in a study of vaccination effects on CD4 cells after COVID-19. The overall study: Two doses of BNT162b2 or mRNA-1273 vaccine were administered to participants. After around 2.2 million PBMC were placed in each well, they were cultured with around 10 IU/ml IL-2 and about 10 ug/ml peptides.

Repertoires were generated with immunoSEQ multiplex PCR, while TCRdb's copy carries only in-frame clones and drops some. This table has approximately 40,000 clones, 82% appearing once. Upon completion of around eleven days in culture, CD4+ T cells were isolated. Each culture had half its medium swapped for IL-2 medium on days 3 and 7. Comments on this clone: What it binds is not known.

The CDR3 is made up of 14 amino acids. Germline assignment: CDR1 SQVTM and CDR2 ANQGSEA. V was trimmed by 4 bases and J by 2 bases, leaving 13 bases between them. This chain connects TRBV29-1 to TRBJ2-3; TRBD1 might be the D (5 bases). This sequence was found in a human donor who received a COVID-19 vaccine. The source material was CD4+ T cells from PBMCs cultured without peptide, sampled before COVID-19 vaccination. The CDR3 protein is CSVGLDSSTDTQYF. The CDR3 DNA reads TGCAGCGTTGGGTTAGACAGCTCCACAGATACGCAGTATTTT.